This passage covers 24 T cell receptor beta chains from one sample sequenced in a study of blood T cell repertoires in COVID-19. Assay: immunoSEQ multiplex PCR; the TCRdb copy retains only in-frame clones and omits some. There are approximately 100,000 clones in the sample; around 89% occur only once, and about a third lies in the top ten. Sequenced material: peripheral blood. These TCRs come from a woman over 75 with acute or convalescent COVID-19.

This clone was counted a few times. The V and J genes are TRBV27 and TRBJ1-5, with 11 bases fitting TRBD1. There are 16 residues in the CDR3. Germline V lookup: CDR1 MNHEY, CDR2 SMNVEV (reference sequence). The V segment lost 5 bases and the J segment 6 bases; nucleotides outside the gene matches: 9. In DNA, the CDR3 is TGTGCCAGCAGTCCACGGACAGGGGGCCGCGGTCAGCCCCAGCATTTT. Amino acids: CASSPRTGGRGQPQHF.

The table lists this clone with a few counts. J is TRBJ2-3 and V is TRBV15; D ambiguous. The germline V gene has CDR1 LNHNV and CDR2 YYDKDF (reference sequence). Trimming cost V 1 base and J 0 bases, with 11 bases left between them. The CDR3 runs to 16 residues. The DNA of the CDR3 is TGTGCCACCAGCAGAGGCCAAGCGACGAGCACAGATACGCAGTATTTT. It yields the protein CATSRGQATSTDTQYF.

The chain combines TRBV3-1 (or the pseudogene TRBV3-2) with TRBJ2-3; D remains ambiguous. The V and J ends lost 0 bases and 7 bases respectively, with 14 bases between them. Germline V gives CDR1 LGHDT, CDR2 YNNKEL (reference sequence). The CDR3 is 15 residues long. The CDR3 here is CASSQDETTNYTQYF. The CDR3 nucleotides read TGTGCCAGCAGCCAAGATGAGACAACCAATTATACGCAGTATTTT.

The gene calls are TRBV18 and TRBJ1-1, with D perhaps matching TRBD1 (5 bases). Germline V CDR1 and CDR2: KGHSH, LQKENI. V was trimmed by 1 base and J by 12 bases, leaving 27 bases between them. CDR3 length equals 17 residues. CDR3 region: CASSPLVNVIGPQGTFF. The CDR3 bases are TGTGCCAGCTCACCACTGGTAAACGTAATTGGGCCCCAGGGAACTTTCTTT.

This chain uses TRBV18 with TRBJ1-1; weak D call: TRBD1 (6 bases). V dropped 3 bases and J dropped 6 bases, with 14 bases sitting between them. The germline V gene encodes CDR1 KGHSH and CDR2 LQKENI. CDR3 length: 14 amino acids. The CDR3 DNA reads TGTGCCAGCTCACCCGGAGAATGGGGGCCTGAAGCTTTCTTT. It codes for CASSPGEWGPEAFF.

The chain links TRBV28 to TRBJ1-6; D ambiguous. The V and J ends lost 7 bases and 6 bases respectively, with 10 bases between them. The germline gives CDR1 MDHEN, CDR2 SYDVKM. The CDR3 contains 13 residues. This CDR3 is CASKPSFNSPLHF. DNA for the CDR3: TGTGCCAGCAAACCTAGTTTTAATTCACCCCTCCACTTT.

The chain links TRBV21-1 to TRBJ1-2; the D call TRBD1 from the table was never checked on the DNA. TRBV21-1 is a pseudogene locus. The CDR3 spans 17 residues. CDR3 nucleotide sequence: TGTGCCAGCAGCAAAGAAGGGGGGCAGGGGGGATATTATGGCTACACCTTC. Translating it yields CASSKEGGQGGYYGYTF.

This chain links TRBV6-6 with TRBJ1-2; 8 bases agree with TRBD1. Germline V gene lookup returns CDR1 MNHNY and CDR2 SVGAGI (reference sequence). The CDR3 totals 13 residues. The V gene end was trimmed by 4 bases and the J gene end by 6 bases; junction bases not matched to a gene: 4. The CDR3 is CASSFSTGDGYTF. The CDR3 nucleotides are TGTGCCAGCAGTTTTTCGACAGGGGATGGCTACACCTTC.

The rearrangement joins TRBV2 to TRBJ1-5, with D unresolved. This CDR3 has 15 amino acids. V lost 6 bases to trimming and J lost 4 bases, with 16 bases between them. CDR1 is SNHLY and CDR2 is FYNNEI in the germline V gene. The CDR3 DNA follows: TGTGCCAGCAGCCTTGGAGGCAACCTTAATCAGCCCCAGCATTTT. This encodes CASSLGGNLNQPQHF.

This chain joins TRBV5-1 and TRBJ1-5; no firm D call. V lost 4 bases and J 3 bases, leaving 14 bases between the germline ends. Germline CDR1 is SGHRS and CDR2 is YFSETQ. This CDR3 is built from 15 residues. The CDR3: CASSLWGGSNQPQHF. The CDR3 nucleotides are TGCGCCAGCAGCCTCTGGGGAGGTTCCAATCAGCCCCAGCATTTT.

The CDR3 region has the DNA TGCAGCGTTGAAGAACAGATCACCGGGGAGCTGTTTTTT. This sequence encodes CSVEEQITGELFF. This chain connects TRBV29-1 to TRBJ2-2; D is unclear. The CDR3 has 13 amino acids. Germline V gene data show CDR1 as SQVTM and CDR2 as ANQGSEA. V lost 0 bases, J lost 4 bases, and 6 bases lay in between.

This chain joins TRBV5-1 and TRBJ1-1; possible D gene TRBD1, 6 bases. From germline, CDR1 is SGHRS and CDR2 YFSETQ. V dropped 5 bases and J dropped 3 bases, with 11 bases sitting between them. There are 13 residues in the CDR3. CDR3 in amino acids: CASREQGHTEAFF. DNA of the CDR3: TGCGCCAGCAGGGAACAGGGCCACACTGAAGCTTTCTTT.

The V and J genes are TRBV6-6 and TRBJ1-6, with 7 bases aligning to TRBD1. The CDR3 runs 14 residues. The V gene's germline CDR1 is MNHNY and CDR2 SVGAGI (reference sequence). V was clipped by 2 bases and J by 7 bases; unmatched bases: 2. The CDR3 DNA follows: TGTGCCAGCAGTTACACAGGGGAGAATTCACCCCTCCACTTT. This sequence encodes CASSYTGENSPLHF.

The chain carries TRBV19 and TRBJ1-3, with a possible D match to TRBD1 (5 bases). V dropped 8 bases and J dropped 4 bases, with 15 bases sitting between them. The CDR3 extends over 14 amino acids. CDR1 is LNHDA and CDR2 is SQIVND in the germline V gene (reference sequence). Here the CDR3 reads CASSKGNMGNTIYF. For the CDR3, the DNA is TGTGCCAGTTCCAAGGGGAATATGGGAAACACCATATATTTT.

The chain has TRBV14 and TRBJ1-1; D might be TRBD1 (5 bases). This CDR3 is 14 amino acids long. From germline, CDR1 is SGHDN and CDR2 FVKESK. V was cut by 3 bases and J by 0 bases, with 8 bases left in between. The CDR3 sequence is CASSQGPVNTEAFF. The CDR3 DNA is TGTGCCAGCAGCCAGGGGCCAGTGAACACTGAAGCTTTCTTT.

V and J are TRBV20-1 and TRBJ2-6; the match to TRBD1 covers 9 bases. J was trimmed by 2 bases and V by 3 bases; bases with no gene match: 5. Germline V lookup: CDR1 DFQATT, CDR2 SNEGSKA (reference sequence). The CDR3 consists of 16 residues. The CDR3 region is CSASPGTGTGANVLTF. As DNA, the CDR3 is TGCAGTGCTAGTCCCGGGACAGGGACTGGGGCCAACGTCCTGACTTTC.

This clone is a singleton in its sample. V gene TRBV19 combines with J gene TRBJ1-5; D ambiguous. The CDR3 has 14 amino acids. Germline V gene data show CDR1 as LNHDA and CDR2 as SQIVND (reference sequence). The V end lost 1 base, the J end lost 0 bases, and 4 bases lay between the germline ends. CDR3 in amino acids: CASSIVNSNQPQHF. CDR3 DNA sequence: TGTGCCAGTAGTATAGTAAATAGCAATCAGCCCCAGCATTTT. The variable domain in full, with the rest retrieved from reference TRBV19 and TRBJ1-5, is DGGITQSPKYLFRKEGQNVTLSCEQNLNHDAMYWYRQDPGQGLRLIYYSQIVNDFQKGDIAEGYSVSREKKESFPLTVTSAQKNPTAFYLCASSIVNSNQPQHFGDGTRLSIL.

The gene calls are TRBV14 and TRBJ1-1; D unresolved. CDR1 is SGHDN and CDR2 is FVKESK in the germline V gene. The CDR3 spans 14 residues. Trimming left V 1 base short and J 7 bases short, with 13 bases between. The CDR3 here is CASSQVGGYGEAFF. In DNA, the CDR3 is TGTGCCAGCAGCCAAGTTGGAGGGTATGGTGAAGCTTTCTTT.

Only one count was recorded for this clone. This chain joins TRBV18 and TRBJ1-6, with D unclear. Trimming removed 5 bases at V and 6 bases at J, with 5 bases between. Germline assignment: CDR1 KGHSH and CDR2 LQKENI. The CDR3 totals 12 residues. DNA for the CDR3: TGTGCCAGCTCATCCCTTAATTCACCCCTCCACTTT. This translates into CASSSLNSPLHF.

V and J are TRBV11-2 and TRBJ2-3, with TRBD2 matching 11 bases. The CDR3 sequence is 15 residues long. The V gene end was trimmed by 3 bases and the J gene end by 10 bases; junction bases not matched to a gene: 9. The germline V gene has CDR1 SGHAT and CDR2 FQNNGV. The CDR3 region is CASSLLAGGSLAQYF. As DNA, the CDR3 is TGTGCCAGCAGCTTGCTAGCGGGGGGCTCCCTCGCGCAGTATTTT.

As DNA, the CDR3 is TGTGCCAGCAGAGGGACAGACTCCTACAATGAGCAGTTCTTC. This encodes CASRGTDSYNEQFF. The chain is built from TRBV6-5 and TRBJ2-1, with TRBD1 matching over 7 bases. Germline values: CDR1 MNHEY, CDR2 SVGAGI. The J segment lost 0 bases and the V segment lost 6 bases, leaving 2 bases of the junction unmatched. The CDR3 is 14 residues long.

This clone occurred once. The chain employs TRBV12-5 and TRBJ1-1, with 7 bases fitting TRBD1. V was clipped by 6 bases and J by 7 bases; unmatched bases: 5. Germline V gene data show CDR1 as LGHNT and CDR2 as FRNRAP. This CDR3 region has 12 residues. CDR3 sequence (DNA): TGTGCTAGTGGGATCCACAGGGGTGAAGCTTTCTTT. Its translation is CASGIHRGEAFF.

This chain joins TRBV6-5 and TRBJ1-6; 7 bases map to TRBD1. The CDR3 sequence is 11 residues long. V gave up 6 bases and J gave up 13 bases; unmatched junction bases: 3. Germline assignment: CDR1 MNHEY and CDR2 SVGAGI. DNA of the CDR3: TGTGCCAGCAGGACAGGGTACCCCCTCCACTTT. Its protein product is CASRTGYPLHF.

In its sample, this clone was seen once. The V call is TRBV5-1, the J call TRBJ2-7; D is ambiguous. Germline CDR1 reads SGHRS; CDR2 reads YFSETQ. Deletions cut 0 bases from V and 0 bases from J, with 4 bases between. There are 13 residues in the CDR3. The DNA of the CDR3 is TGCGCCAGCAGCTTGGACGGCTCCTACGAGCAGTACTTC. This gives the protein CASSLDGSYEQYF. Full variable domain (remainder filled in from reference TRBV5-1 and TRBJ2-7): KAGVTQTPRYLIKTRGQQVTLSCSPISGHRSVSWYQQTPGQGLQFLFEYFSETQRNKGNFPGRFSGRQFSNSRSEMNVSTLELGDSALYLCASSLDGSYEQYFGPGTRLTVT.